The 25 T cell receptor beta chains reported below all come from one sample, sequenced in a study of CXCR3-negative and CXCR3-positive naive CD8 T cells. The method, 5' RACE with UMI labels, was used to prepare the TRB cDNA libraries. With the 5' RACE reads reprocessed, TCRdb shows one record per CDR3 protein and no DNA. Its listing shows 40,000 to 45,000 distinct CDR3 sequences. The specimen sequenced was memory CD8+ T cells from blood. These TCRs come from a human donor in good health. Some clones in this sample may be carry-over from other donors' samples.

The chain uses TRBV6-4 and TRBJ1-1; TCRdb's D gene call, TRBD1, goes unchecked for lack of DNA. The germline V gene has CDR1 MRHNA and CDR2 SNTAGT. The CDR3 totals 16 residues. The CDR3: CASSVGGGQGSTEAFF.

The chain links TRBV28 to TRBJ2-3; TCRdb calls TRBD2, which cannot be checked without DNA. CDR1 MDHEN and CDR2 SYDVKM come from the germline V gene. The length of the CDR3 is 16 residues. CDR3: CASSLGQARSTDTQYF.

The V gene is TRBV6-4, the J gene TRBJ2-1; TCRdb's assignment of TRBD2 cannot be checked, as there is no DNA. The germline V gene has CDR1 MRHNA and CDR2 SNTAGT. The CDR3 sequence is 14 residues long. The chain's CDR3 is CASSEGREDNEQFF.

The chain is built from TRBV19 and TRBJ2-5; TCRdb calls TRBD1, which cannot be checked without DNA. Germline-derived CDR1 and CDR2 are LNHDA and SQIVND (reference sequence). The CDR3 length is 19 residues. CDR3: CASSIRAGDANPPGETQYF.

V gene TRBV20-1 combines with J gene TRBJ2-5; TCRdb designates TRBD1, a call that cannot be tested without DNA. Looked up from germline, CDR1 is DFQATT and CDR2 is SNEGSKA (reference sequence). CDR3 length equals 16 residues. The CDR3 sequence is CSAKGGTGTFQETQYF.

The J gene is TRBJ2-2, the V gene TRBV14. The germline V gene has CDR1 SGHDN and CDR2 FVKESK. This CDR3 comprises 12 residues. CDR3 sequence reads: CASSQETGELFF.

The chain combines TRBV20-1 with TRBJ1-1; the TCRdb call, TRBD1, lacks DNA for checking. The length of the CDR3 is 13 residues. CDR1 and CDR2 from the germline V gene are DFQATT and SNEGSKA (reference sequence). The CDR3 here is CSARPTGITEAFF.

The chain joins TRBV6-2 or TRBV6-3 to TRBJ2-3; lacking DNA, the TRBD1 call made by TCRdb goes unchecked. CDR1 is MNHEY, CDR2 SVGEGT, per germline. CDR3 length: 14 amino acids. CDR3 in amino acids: CASSWTGFTDTQYF.

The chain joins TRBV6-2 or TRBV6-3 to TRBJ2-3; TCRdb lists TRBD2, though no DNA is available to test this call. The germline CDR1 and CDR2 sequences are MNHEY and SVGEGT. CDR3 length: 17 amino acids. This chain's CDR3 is CASSYSEGGGAGDTQYF.

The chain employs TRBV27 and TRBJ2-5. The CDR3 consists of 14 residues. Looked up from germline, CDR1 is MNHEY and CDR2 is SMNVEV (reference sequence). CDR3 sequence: CASRTTGYQETQYF.

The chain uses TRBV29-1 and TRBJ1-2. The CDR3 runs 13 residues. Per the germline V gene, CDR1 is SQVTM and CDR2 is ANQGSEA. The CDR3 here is CSVEGRADYGYTF.

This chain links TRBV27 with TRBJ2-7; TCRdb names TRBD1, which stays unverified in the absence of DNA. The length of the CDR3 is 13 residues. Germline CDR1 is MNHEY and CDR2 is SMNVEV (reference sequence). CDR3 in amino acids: CASSKGGIYEQYF.

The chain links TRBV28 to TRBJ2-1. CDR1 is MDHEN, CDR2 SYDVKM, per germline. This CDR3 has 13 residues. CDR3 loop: CASSLMVYNEQFF.

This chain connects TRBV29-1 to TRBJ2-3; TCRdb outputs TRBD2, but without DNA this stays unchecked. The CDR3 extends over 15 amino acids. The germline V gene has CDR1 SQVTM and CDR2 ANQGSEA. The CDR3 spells CSVPPGLGFTDTQYF.

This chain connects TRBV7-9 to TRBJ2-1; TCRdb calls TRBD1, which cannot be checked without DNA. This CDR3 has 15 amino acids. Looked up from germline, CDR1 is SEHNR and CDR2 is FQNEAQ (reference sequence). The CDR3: CASSDPGQAYNEQFF.

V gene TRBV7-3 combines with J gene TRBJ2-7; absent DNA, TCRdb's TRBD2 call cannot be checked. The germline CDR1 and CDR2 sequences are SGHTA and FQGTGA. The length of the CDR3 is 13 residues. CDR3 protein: CASSLSLADEQYF.

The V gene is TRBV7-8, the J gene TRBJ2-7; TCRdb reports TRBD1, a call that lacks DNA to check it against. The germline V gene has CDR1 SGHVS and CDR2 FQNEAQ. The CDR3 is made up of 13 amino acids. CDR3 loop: CASRRNTERQQYF.

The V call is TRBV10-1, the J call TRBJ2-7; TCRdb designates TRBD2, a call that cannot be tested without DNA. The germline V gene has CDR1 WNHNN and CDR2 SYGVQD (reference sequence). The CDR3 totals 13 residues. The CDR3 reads CASSPPASYEQNF.

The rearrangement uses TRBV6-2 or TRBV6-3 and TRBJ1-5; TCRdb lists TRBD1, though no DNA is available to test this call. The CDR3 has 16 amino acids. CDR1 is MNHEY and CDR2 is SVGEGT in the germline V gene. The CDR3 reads CASSWVRDRANQPQHF.

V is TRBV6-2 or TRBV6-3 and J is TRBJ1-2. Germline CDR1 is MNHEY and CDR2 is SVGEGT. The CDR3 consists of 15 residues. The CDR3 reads CASSPLPRSAYGYTF.

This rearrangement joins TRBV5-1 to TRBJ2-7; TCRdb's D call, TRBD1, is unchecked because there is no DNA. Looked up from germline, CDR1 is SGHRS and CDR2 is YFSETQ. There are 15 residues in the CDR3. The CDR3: CASSELGQGASEQYF.

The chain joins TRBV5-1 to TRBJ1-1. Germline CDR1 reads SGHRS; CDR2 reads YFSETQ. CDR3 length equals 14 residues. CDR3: CASSVLNMNTEAFF.

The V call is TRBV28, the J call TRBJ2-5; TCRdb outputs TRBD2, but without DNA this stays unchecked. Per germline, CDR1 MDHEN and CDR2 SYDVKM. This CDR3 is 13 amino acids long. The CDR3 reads CATRLAGEETQYF.

CDR3 residues: CSASSAESSGVRDEQFF. The chain links TRBV20-1 to TRBJ2-1; TCRdb outputs TRBD2, but without DNA this stays unchecked. The CDR3 totals 17 residues. Germline values: CDR1 DFQATT, CDR2 SNEGSKA (reference sequence).

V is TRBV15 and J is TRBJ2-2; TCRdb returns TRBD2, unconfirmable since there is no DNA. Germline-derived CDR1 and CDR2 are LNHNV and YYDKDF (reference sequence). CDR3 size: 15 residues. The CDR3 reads CATSRGEGDTGELFF.